These T cell receptor beta chains were read from a single sample in a study of blood T cell repertoires in COVID-19. Only in-frame clones appear in the TCRdb table, and some are missing; sequencing was by immunoSEQ multiplex PCR. The sample yields 65,000 to 85,000 clones, more than 60% seen once. The sample consisted of peripheral blood. Receptors were obtained from a human donor in a cohort sampled during active COVID-19. Each CDR3 is given with its conserved first and last residue. Fields, in order: V gene, D gene, J gene, clone size, CDR3 DNA, CDR3 protein. The D gene is left open where the match is weak. Some rows mark clone size as missing; the rest say once, few, many or name a class of expanded clone.

>TRBV6-6|NA|TRBJ1-2|NA
TGTGCCAGCAGTTACTGGGGCCAGCCTCCTAACTATGGCTACACCTTC
CASSYWGQPPNYGYTF
>TRBV12-3/TRBV12-4|NA|TRBJ2-3|NA
TGTGCCAGCAGTCTCCGACTCACAGATACGCAGTATTTT
CASSLRLTDTQYF
>TRBV10-3|NA|TRBJ1-2|NA
TGTGCCATCAGTGAGTCAACAGGCTATGGCTACACCTTC
CAISESTGYGYTF
>TRBV24-1|TRBD1|TRBJ2-7|few
TGTGCCACCAGTGACGGGACAGGGGACGTCTACGAGCAGTACTTC
CATSDGTGDVYEQYF
>TRBV11-3|TRBD2|TRBJ2-1|NA
TGTGCCAGCAGCCCCTGGGTAGCGGGGGCGGAGGACAATGAGCAGTTCTTC
CASSPWVAGAEDNEQFF
>TRBV14|TRBD1|TRBJ2-5|NA
TGTGCCAGCAGCCGGGACAGGGGGCAGGGGGAGACCCAGTACTTC
CASSRDRGQGETQYF
>TRBV5-6|TRBD2|TRBJ2-3|NA
TGTGCCAGCAGCTTGTTAGCGGGGGGCCTCACAGATACGCAGTATTTT
CASSLLAGGLTDTQYF
>TRBV3-1/TRBV3-2|NA|TRBJ2-5|NA
TGTGCCAGCAGCCAAGTCGGGACAAATCAAGAGACCCAGTACTTC
CASSQVGTNQETQYF
>TRBV7-9|NA|TRBJ1-1|NA
TGTGCCAGCAGCTTATTTCAGGGAATGGACACTGAAGCTTTCTTT
CASSLFQGMDTEAFF
>TRBV6-5|NA|TRBJ1-3|NA
TGTGCCAGCAGTTACCAAGGGGTTGGAAACACCATATATTTT
CASSYQGVGNTIYF
>TRBV2|TRBD1|TRBJ2-2|NA
TGTGCCAGCAGTGGAGCTCAGGGGGCGAGCACCGGGGAGCTGTTTTTT
CASSGAQGASTGELFF
>TRBV19|NA|TRBJ1-2|NA
TGTGCCAGTAGTAGGGTGGACACCGACTATGGCTACACCTTC
CASSRVDTDYGYTF
>TRBV19|TRBD1|TRBJ1-2|medium-sized
TGTGCCAGCAAGACAGGGATGAATGGCTACACCTTC
CASKTGMNGYTF
>TRBV5-5|TRBD1|TRBJ2-1|NA
TGTGCCAGCAGCTTGACAGGGGATGAGCAGTTCTTC
CASSLTGDEQFF
>TRBV28|TRBD2|TRBJ2-3|NA
TGTGCCAGCCTGTTAGCGGGGGGAGGCACAGATACGCAGTATTTT
CASLLAGGGTDTQYF
>TRBV7-9|NA|TRBJ1-1|NA
TGTGCCAGCAGCTTCCGGCGGGCGAGCACTGAAGCTTTCTTT
CASSFRRASTEAFF
>TRBV10-3|TRBD2|TRBJ2-1|NA
TGTGCCATCAGTCCTATAGCGGGAGTCGGGGATGAGCAGTTCTTC
CAISPIAGVGDEQFF
>TRBV19|NA|TRBJ1-5|few
TGTGCCAGTAGTACCCCATATCTGGGGGGAGGTCAGCCCCAGCATTTT
CASSTPYLGGGQPQHF